This T cell receptor (beta chain) originates from a study of Tregs in tolerant kidney transplant recipients. The overall study: The nonmyeloablative bone marrow transplants came from related graft donors, with transient mixed chimerism.

CD4+CD25+CD127- Tregs, CD4+CD25- non-Tregs, CD4 and CD8 cells were sorted. Here immunoSEQ multiplex PCR was the method, and the copy in TCRdb shows in-frame clones only, minus some. This repertoire shows 60,000 to 65,000 clones, roughly 98% found once; its top ten account for approximately 0.34%. V was cut by 5 bases and J by 6 bases, with 14 bases left in between. The CDR3 loop spans 14 amino acids. Germline-derived CDR1 and CDR2 are SGHNT and YENEEA. This clonotype was obtained from a human donor who received a combined kidney and bone marrow transplant. The V call is TRBV11-3, the J call TRBJ2-1; D is unclear. Sample: Tregs from blood, taken before the transplant. Here the CDR3 DNA reads TGTGCCAGCAGCCCGTACTATGGGTTCAATGAGCAGTTCTTC. Translated: CASSPYYGFNEQFF.